These 10 T cell receptor beta chains originate from one sample sequenced in a study of vaccination effects on CD4 cells after COVID-19. The method was immunoSEQ multiplex PCR; TCRdb's version includes in-frame clones alone and lacks a portion of them. The table includes more than 25,000 clones, around 86% detected once. No antigen has been assigned to these receptors. Antigen-specific CD4+ T cells were first expanded with viral peptide pools by the ViraFEST assay and only then sequenced. Culture proceeded for approximately 10 days, and CD4+ T cells were then isolated. Two-dose BNT162b2 or mRNA-1273 vaccination was given to participants. Sequences were derived from CD4+ T cells from PBMCs cultured with SARS-CoV-2 spike peptides, sampled after COVID-19 vaccination. The receptor set was obtained from a human donor who received a COVID-19 vaccine. Some clones in this sample may be carry-over from other donors' samples.

The chain recombines TRBV10-2 with TRBJ1-2; 9 bases fit TRBD1. Germline CDR1 is WSHSY and CDR2 is SAAADI. V gave up 3 bases and J gave up 4 bases; unmatched junction bases: 6. This CDR3 contains 15 residues. The CDR3 reads CASSDTGGRSYGYTF. The CDR3 nucleotides are TGCGCCAGCAGTGATACAGGGGGCCGCAGCTATGGCTACACCTTC.

The CDR3 reads CASSQRTGTNSPLHF. In DNA form, the CDR3 reads TGTGCCAGCAGCCAACGGACAGGGACCAATTCACCCCTCCACTTT. The V gene is TRBV14, the J gene TRBJ1-6; 8 positions match TRBD1. The V gene end was trimmed by 2 bases and the J gene end by 7 bases; junction bases not matched to a gene: 4. Germline values: CDR1 SGHDN, CDR2 FVKESK. There are 15 residues in the CDR3.

The chain carries TRBV28 and TRBJ2-4, with TRBD2 as a possible D gene (5 bases). From germline, CDR1 is MDHEN and CDR2 SYDVKM. With 7 bases removed from V and 0 bases from J, the gap between germline ends came to 16 bases. This CDR3 comprises 16 residues. CDR3 residues: CASTPGGTAAKNIQYF. Written as DNA, the CDR3 is TGTGCCAGCACCCCTGGAGGTACAGCAGCCAAAAACATTCAGTACTTC.

In its sample, this clone ranks as medium-sized. The chain's CDR3 is CASSLGGAGSTDTQYF. As DNA, the CDR3 is TGTGCCAGCAGCTTGGGGGGGGCAGGATCCACAGATACGCAGTATTTT. The V and J genes are TRBV5-6 and TRBJ2-3; either TRBD1 or TRBD2 may supply D (6 bases each). CDR3 size: 16 residues. Trimming removed 0 bases from V and 2 bases from J, with 13 bases in between. Germline V gene sequence: CDR1 SGHDT, CDR2 YYEEEE. Full variable domain (missing parts from reference TRBV5-6 and TRBJ2-3): DAGVTQSPTHLIKTRGQQVTLRCSPKSGHDTVSWYQQALGQGPQFIFQYYEEEERQRGNFPDRFSGHQFPNYSSELNVNALLLGDSALYLCASSLGGAGSTDTQYFGPGTRLTVL.

Only a few counts were recorded for this clone. The V gene is TRBV16, the J gene TRBJ2-1, with TRBD2 matching over 9 bases. The J segment lost 4 bases and the V segment lost 4 bases, leaving 8 bases of the junction unmatched. The V gene's germline CDR1 is KGHSY and CDR2 FQNENV. The CDR3 is made up of 16 amino acids. The CDR3 sequence is CASSPFSGGTYNEQFF. The CDR3 DNA is TGTGCCAGCAGCCCCTTCAGCGGGGGGACATACAATGAGCAGTTCTTC.

The V call is TRBV5-4, the J call TRBJ2-3; D is possibly TRBD2 (6 bases). Trimming cost V 2 bases and J 4 bases, with 14 bases left between them. This CDR3 is 15 amino acids long. CDR1 and CDR2 from the germline V gene are SGHNT and YYREEE (reference sequence). The CDR3 sequence is CASSLGRGGSDTQYF. DNA for the CDR3: TGTGCCAGCAGCTTAGGGCGGGGTGGATCAGATACGCAGTATTTT.

The chain has TRBV15 and TRBJ1-4, with 7 bases identical to TRBD1. The CDR3 runs to 13 residues. V lost 10 bases, J lost 8 bases, and 10 bases stayed unmatched. CDR1 is LNHNV and CDR2 is YYDKDF in the germline V gene (reference sequence). DNA of the CDR3: TGTGCCATTAAAGACAGGGATCGCGAAAAACTGTTTTTT. Protein: CAIKDRDREKLFF.

The chain carries TRBV25-1 and TRBJ2-5; TRBD1 matches at 10 bases. V shed 7 bases, J shed 4 bases, and the junction held 12 bases outside the gene matches. The CDR3 has 16 residues. CDR1 and CDR2 from the germline V gene are MGHDK and SYGVNS. For the CDR3, the DNA is TGTGCCAGCACCTCCTGGGGGACAGGGGACGCAGAGACCCAGTACTTC. This sequence encodes CASTSWGTGDAETQYF. Supplemented by reference TRBV25-1 and TRBJ2-5, the full variable domain reads EADIYQTPRYLVIGTGKKITLECSQTMGHDKMYWYQQDPGMELHLIHYSYGVNSTEKGDLSSESTVSRIRTEHFPLTLESARPSHTSQYLCASTSWGTGDAETQYFGPGTRLLVL.

This chain links TRBV5-6 with TRBJ1-6; TRBD1 aligns across 9 bases. This CDR3 spans 17 amino acids. Per germline, CDR1 SGHDT and CDR2 YYEEEE. The V and J ends lost 0 bases and 7 bases, in that order; junction bases with no gene match: 8. Written as DNA, the CDR3 is TGTGCCAGCAGCTTGGATCGGACAGGGGAGGACAATTCACCCCTCCACTTT. Translating it yields CASSLDRTGEDNSPLHF.

This clone showed up just a few times. The chain links TRBV5-4 to TRBJ2-6; D not certain. The CDR3 runs 13 residues. Trimming took off 0 bases at V and 4 bases at J, with 2 bases between the two ends. Per germline, CDR1 SGHNT and CDR2 YYREEE (reference sequence). The CDR3: CASSLEGANVLTF. CDR3 sequence (DNA): TGTGCCAGCAGCTTGGAAGGGGCCAACGTCCTGACTTTC.